The following is a TCR beta chain sequence with its context. The clone's antigen remains unknown. The cohort comprised several hundred healthy bone marrow donors. All cohort members were sampled while nominally healthy, although unrecorded immune exposures were likely present. The donor tested CMV seronegative, placing the donor among the 350 or so seronegative members of the cohort. A peripheral blood sample was provided by each donor, and peripheral blood mononuclear cells were used for TCR beta sequencing. The Qiagen DNeasy Blood Extraction Kit was used to extract genomic DNA from the blood cell samples. The germline V gene yields SGDLS for CDR1 and YYNGEE for CDR2. At the junction V is shortened by 2 bases and J by 7 bases, with 12 bases in between. From the cysteine up to the phenylalanine, the CDR3 has a length of 13 residues. Of the read, only the CDR3 DNA is kept; its 39 bases are in frame from base 1.

The library was built by means of the immunoSEQ multiplex PCR assay. A mixture of 60 forward primers for TCR Vbeta segments and 13 reverse primers for TCR Jbeta segments was used in the multiplex PCR. The CDR3 region of rearranged TCR beta genes was amplified from genomic DNA with a multiplex PCR assay. The amplified TCR beta libraries were sequenced on the Illumina HiSeq System as 87-base-pair reads. For the original study's pipeline: A later analysis counted around 72 million unique TCR beta chains across the roughly 700 repertoires, and roughly 10 million of these chains were shared by at least two donors. Raw reads were error-corrected and collapsed into unique sequences by a nearest-neighbor algorithm in which closely related sequences were merged to remove PCR and sequencing errors. CDR3 sequences were aligned to IMGT reference sequences to assign V, D and J gene segments. For a sequence to be retained, a match of at least six nucleotides was required to both a V gene segment and a J gene segment. Rearrangements were classified as productive when the CDR3 lacked stop codons and remained in frame with V and J, and all other rearrangements were classified as non-productive. Following IMGT convention, CDR3 was defined as the stretch from the second conserved V-encoded cysteine to the conserved J-encoded phenylalanine. The earlier analysis of some 600 of the donors excluded sequences that lacked an unambiguous match to a single V gene segment. In an earlier analysis of a few hundred of the donors, V segments were called functional above 56.7% productive rearrangements and were called segregating when the between-donor standard deviation exceeded 5%. A statistical classification framework was built to diagnose cytomegalovirus status from the catalog of TCR beta chain sequences. In a later analysis, TCR nucleotide sequences were compared against IMGT/GENE-DB human TR gene sequences so that V and J genes could be assigned. In a later analysis, CDR3 sequences and most-parsimonious VDJ recombination scenarios were assigned using the TCRdist pipeline. In a later analysis, every TCR beta chain was defined by the combination of its CDR3 amino acid sequence and its V-gene family, and reads without a unique V-gene family were dropped. A later analysis removed 450 to 600 highly shared, low-generation-probability nucleotide sequences to deal with suspected cross-contamination and a sequencing artifact. In a later analysis, a clonal expansion index was calculated for each public chain from normalized within-repertoire ranks of inferred template counts. In a later analysis, generation probabilities were computed using a VDJ recombination model fitted to out-of-frame rearrangements, and the results were checked against IGoR. In a later analysis, hypergeometric tests were used to score TCR-TCR, TCR-HLA and TCR-CMV co-occurrence, with a repertoire-size bias correction applied to TCR pairs. A later analysis estimated false discovery rates by permuting HLA or CMV assignments 20 times. In a later analysis, co-occurring TCRs were grouped using DBSCAN, and TCRdist sequence similarity was added for clustering within HLA-allele-positive subsets. Repertoires with fewer than 30,000 or more than 120,000 public chains, plus five repertoires with anomalous nucleotide sharing, were excluded from co-occurrence clustering. The clones in this table, taken by TCRdb from immuneACCESS, are in-frame only. Not every clone is retained; where verified, under half of the shortfall comes from an unresolved V gene, and the cause of the rest is unknown. V and J calls and clone size come straight from that table; D and trimming were deduced from the DNA. The sample table includes more than 100,000 clones. Around 1.5% of the sample is held by the ten biggest clonotypes.

These data originate in a study of cytomegalovirus exposure and HLA in healthy donors (dated by TCRdb to between 2016 and 2019). About the investigation overall: In an earlier analysis of approximately 640 of the donors, around 290 Gb of sequence data and 90 million to 120 million unique TCR beta sequences from about 190 million T cells were reported. An early release covering just under 650 HLA-typed donors comprised about 300 gigabases of sequencing data and roughly 86 million unique TCR sequences. The genetic ancestry cluster associated with self-reported Caucasian donors included 81% of the roughly 390 genotyped donors. The study aimed to test whether signatures of past pathogen exposure could be identified by cataloging public T cell receptors. The study used immunosequencing to profile the T cell repertoires of approximately 650 subjects and linked those repertoires to cytomegalovirus serostatus. In addition to the first cohort of around 670 subjects, a separate validation cohort of approximately 130 different subjects was used. To predict cytomegalovirus infection status, the study combined high-throughput TCR immunosequencing, statistical association of individual TCRs with disease status, and machine learning. A later analysis re-analyzed previously published TCR beta repertoires from roughly 630 donors and added high-resolution HLA genotyping to study TCR occurrence patterns. In the later analysis, no new phenotypic data were used to find candidate immune exposures; instead, reliance was placed on TCR beta sequences and their occurrence across donors. An earlier analysis of approximately 640 of the donors applied high-throughput TCR beta sequencing to assess whether each TCR beta V gene segment acted as functional or pseudogenic. Donor age, sex, ethnicity and CMV serostatus were compiled alongside the repertoire data. Genome-wide SNP genotypes for about 65% of the 666 donors were used in a later genetic analysis, which treated that subset as a discovery cohort. All discovery cohort repertoires had been generated using a single sequencing platform. HLA typing covered class I and class II loci at four-digit resolution. The number of donors typed differed by locus, with roughly 620-630 for A, B, C, DRB1 and DQB1, 522 for DQA1, 606 for DPA1, and approximately 470 for DPB1. Four to six DR-DQ haplotypes were handled as single units for association and clustering, since linkage in the cohort was strong. Across approximately 400 genotyped donors of the cohort, an average of about 240,000 unique TCR beta nucleotide sequences per donor were sequenced, and roughly a sixth of those sequences were non-productive. Study-wide conclusions, independent of this receptor: In vitro tests confirmed that a few of the cytomegalovirus-associated TCR beta chains recognize cytomegalovirus antigens. Most CMV-associated TCR beta chains appeared to be HLA-restricted in a later analysis, and the HLA associations seemed to be driven largely by CMV exposure. Correlated functional status among segregating V segments might reflect linkage disequilibrium, but an unknown experimental factor could not be ruled out. The classifier was reported to diagnose cytomegalovirus status with high specificity and sensitivity in both the original and validation cohorts. Strong co-occurrence of HLA alleles, especially DR and DQ, made assigning TCR associations to individual alleles difficult. The cohort was sequenced for TCR beta chains only, and without alpha or paired-chain data the features that could be detected were limited. Broadly in line with IMGT annotations, most TCR beta V segments showed up in productive rearrangements about 90% or about 30% of the time in an earlier analysis of about 500 of the donors. In a later analysis, TCR association rates were found to vary across HLA loci, with the most associated TCRs seen for DRB1 alleles and the fewest for HLA-C alleles. The authors suggested that the approach could potentially be extended to other disease states and immunological phenotypes. Roughly uniform sequencing depth across donors was assumed in presence/absence analyses, although this assumption may not hold. Some IMGT-functional V segments, including TRBV6-2 and TRBV6-3, could not be distinguished by the 87-base-pair reads and were therefore excluded. Because counts were too low, about 17 rarely observed V segments, including chromosome 9 orphons, were excluded from the earlier analysis of 587 of the donors. Several of the top co-occurrence clusters appeared to be linked to parvovirus B19, influenza, CMV and Epstein-Barr virus, according to a later analysis. Most TCR sequences were observed very rarely across donors, whereas some public TCRs were present in many individuals. A later genetic analysis associated a missense DCLRE1C variant with V-gene and J-gene trimming of TCR beta chains, and an independent cohort replicated the association. The study gave a list of some 150 TCR beta chains associated with cytomegalovirus. The only immune exposure information available for the cohort was CMV serostatus. In a later analysis, over 15,000 TCR beta sequences were associated with specific HLA alleles at a false discovery rate of 0.05. A later analysis found that HLA-associated TCR beta chains were more clonally expanded and had lower generation probabilities than equally common non-associated chains. According to a later genetic analysis, donors in an Asian-associated ancestry cluster had fewer N-insertions in productive TCRs than the approximately 670-donor mean. A cluster of highly shared sequence variants was judged likely to represent a technical artifact of the sequencing pipeline. A further reported finding was that TCR beta sequences accurately predicted the HLA-A and HLA-B alleles for most subjects in the first cohort. HLA typing was unavailable for some donors at each locus, so association tests used only the typed subset.

The chain is encoded by TRBV9 joined to TRBJ1-2; TRBD1 is possibly the D segment (6 matching bases). This clonotype was sampled from a middle-aged woman in good health and CMV-seronegative. Sequencing input: PBMCs. The nucleotide sequence is TGTGCCAGCAGCGTTGGGGGCTGGAGTGGCTACACCTTC. It translates to CASSVGGWSGYTF.